The 11 T cell receptor beta chains listed next were all sequenced from one sample in a study of low-dose radiotherapy and immunotherapy resistance in tumors. TRAV- and TRBV-specific primers primed first-strand cDNA, covering alpha and beta chains. A roughly 20-cycle PCR with a constant-region primer and V-primer adapter amplified TCRs. TCRdb re-called the reads with MiXCR, one entry per CDR3 protein. The table has tens of thousands of distinct CDR3 sequences, more than 20% seen once; the top ten hold 9.2%. Specified time point: after trial treatment. Treatment: LDRT plus nivolumab, ipilimumab, low-dose cyclophosphamide and aspirin (RACIN trial). Specimen: PBMCs, collected after low-dose radiotherapy plus immunotherapy. All receptors derive from a female donor with ovarian cancer.

With regard to this clonotype: A far larger clone is a single base away, which makes a read error likely. This chain links TRBV2 with TRBJ2-7, with 7 bases aligning to TRBD2. Trimming at V came to 8 bases and at J to 7 bases, leaving 14 bases not matched to a gene. From germline, CDR1 is SNHLY and CDR2 FYNNEI. The length of the CDR3 is 14 residues. The CDR3 is CASHGGSFYNEQYF. As DNA, the CDR3 is TGTGCCAGCCACGGCGGGAGCTTCTACAATGAGCAGTACTTC.

This clonotype was counted ten times or more. The V call is TRBV19, the J call TRBJ2-7, with TRBD1 identical over 8 bases. The CDR3 contains 13 residues. V was pared by 7 bases and J by 3 bases, with 5 bases of the junction left unmatched. Per the germline V gene, CDR1 is LNHDA and CDR2 is SQIVND (reference sequence). The CDR3: CASKGDRIYEQYF. The CDR3 bases are TGTGCCAGTAAGGGGGACAGGATCTACGAGCAGTACTTC.

This clonotype was counted at least ten times. This chain links TRBV12-3 or TRBV12-4 with TRBJ2-3; TRBD1 matches 7 bases. The CDR3 is made up of 15 amino acids. V lost 4 bases and J lost 2; bases outside the gene matches: 6. DNA of the CDR3: TGTGCCAGCAGTTCCCGGACAGGTCCCACAGATACGCAGTATTTT. Its protein product is CASSSRTGPTDTQYF.

This clonotype has at least ten counts. This chain uses TRBV7-8 with TRBJ1-1; no clear D. The CDR3 consists of 14 residues. The V gene's germline CDR1 is SGHVS and CDR2 FQNEAQ. Trimming removed 0 bases from V and 1 base from J, with 6 bases in between. Here the CDR3 DNA reads TGTGCCAGCAGCTTAGCGCGACAGAACACTGAAGCTTTCTTT. Its translation: CASSLARQNTEAFF.

This clonotype appeared many times. V usage is TRBV12-3 or TRBV12-4 and J usage is TRBJ2-2; 11 nucleotides agree with TRBD2. The CDR3 totals 13 residues. The junction had 4 bases not matched to a gene; V was cut back by 6 bases and J by 10 bases. Here the CDR3 reads CASRQLAGEELFF. CDR3 nucleotides: TGTGCCAGCAGGCAACTAGCGGGAGAGGAGCTGTTTTTT.

This clonotype was observed many times. J is TRBJ2-3 and V is TRBV6-1, with D tentatively TRBD2 (6 bases). V gave up 8 bases and J gave up 1 base, with 16 bases separating them. The CDR3 runs 15 residues. Per germline, CDR1 MNHNS and CDR2 SASEGT. CDR3 DNA sequence: TGTGCCAGCCTTCGTGGGGCTAGCGGCACAGATACGCAGTATTTT. Amino acids: CASLRGASGTDTQYF.

The sample holds many counts of this clonotype. The CDR3 nucleotides are TGTGCCAGTGGGGGGAACCTCAACACTGAAGCTTTCTTT. Encoded protein: CASGGNLNTEAFF. The gene calls are TRBV19 and TRBJ1-1; a possible D gene is TRBD1 (5 bases). With 8 bases removed from V and 2 bases from J, the gap between germline ends came to 12 bases. The CDR3 is made up of 13 amino acids. CDR1 is LNHDA, CDR2 SQIVND, per germline (reference sequence).

This clonotype was observed a few times. The chain joins TRBV5-6 to TRBJ2-7; the match to TRBD2 covers 8 bases. Per germline, CDR1 SGHDT and CDR2 YYEEEE. V lost 6 bases to trimming and J lost 2 bases; unmatched junction nucleotides: 7. This CDR3 is built from 14 residues. In DNA form, the CDR3 reads TGTGCCAGCAACCGCCGGGGGGGTACCTACGAGCAGTACTTC. It codes for CASNRRGGTYEQYF.

The table lists this clonotype with many counts. The V call is TRBV3-1, the J call TRBJ2-3; 8 nucleotides line up with TRBD2. The V gene's germline CDR1 is LGHDT and CDR2 YNNKEL (reference sequence). This CDR3 comprises 14 residues. V gave up 0 bases and J gave up 6 bases; unmatched junction bases: 2. CDR3 protein: CASSQEGLVDTQYF. The CDR3 DNA is TGTGCCAGCAGCCAAGAGGGACTAGTGGATACGCAGTATTTT.

For this clonotype: A clone one base away is much larger, so this may be a read error. The rearrangement joins TRBV7-9 to TRBJ2-1; TRBD1 matches at 8 bases. From germline, CDR1 is SEHNR and CDR2 FQNEAQ (reference sequence). Trimming removed 5 bases from V and 10 bases from J; junction bases left unmatched: 10. This CDR3 spans 14 amino acids. DNA of the CDR3: TGTGCCAGCAGCCCCGGGACAGGTACCTACGAGCAGTTCTTC. Its protein product is CASSPGTGTYEQFF.

This clonotype was seen ten or more times. V usage is TRBV20-1 and J usage is TRBJ2-3, with 9 bases identical to TRBD1. The V segment lost 1 base and the J segment 1 base; nucleotides outside the gene matches: 0. CDR3 length: 14 residues. The germline CDR1 and CDR2 sequences are DFQATT and SNEGSKA (reference sequence). This chain's CDR3 is CSARGTGGTDTQYF. Written as DNA, the CDR3 is TGCAGTGCTAGAGGGACAGGGGGCACAGATACGCAGTATTTT.